One and the same sample provided the 5 T cell receptor beta chains below, sequenced in a study of shared clonotypes between healthy human individuals (dated by TCRdb to between 2020 and 2021). The library was prepared using the immunoSEQ multiplex PCR assay. TCRdb holds this immuneACCESS table with in-frame rearrangements only. Some clones are missing; in checked studies, unresolved V genes explain under half, and the rest has no known cause. The sample table holds hundreds of thousands of clones, of which approximately 75% were seen once. Clones ranked in the top ten supply 1.8% of the sample. The sample was memory CD4+ T cells sorted from blood. Per the publication, the cell subset or site label means: CD45RA-negative fraction. These receptors originate from a woman in her twenties or thirties in good health.

The J gene is TRBJ2-7, the V gene TRBV28, with D possibly matching TRBD2 (6 bases). The length of the CDR3 is 15 residues. V gave up 6 bases and J gave up 1 base, with 16 bases separating them. CDR1 is MDHEN, CDR2 SYDVKM, per germline. For the CDR3, the DNA is TGTGCCAGCAGGACCCCCGGGACTCCTTCCTACGAGCAGTACTTC. It codes for CASRTPGTPSYEQYF.

The chain recombines TRBV5-1 with TRBJ2-5; 7 bases fit TRBD2. From germline, CDR1 is SGHRS and CDR2 YFSETQ. Germline trimming cut 0 bases from V and 2 bases from J; bases unmatched to any gene: 1. This CDR3 has 14 amino acids. The CDR3: CASSLGTRQETQYF. DNA for the CDR3: TGCGCCAGCAGCTTGGGGACTAGACAAGAGACCCAGTACTTC. The full variable domain, in which reference TRBV5-1 and TRBJ2-5 provide the parts outside the CDR3, is KAGVTQTPRYLIKTRGQQVTLSCSPISGHRSVSWYQQTPGQGLQFLFEYFSETQRNKGNFPGRFSGRQFSNSRSEMNVSTLELGDSALYLCASSLGTRQETQYFGPGTRLLVL.

The chain links TRBV6-5 to TRBJ2-2, with 8 nucleotides matching TRBD1. The CDR3 length is 16 residues. CDR1 is MNHEY, CDR2 SVGAGI, per germline. Trimming at V came to 2 bases and at J to 3 bases, leaving 5 bases not matched to a gene. CDR3 loop: CASSYRTGIDTGELFF. Written as DNA, the CDR3 is TGTGCCAGCAGTTACCGGACAGGGATCGACACCGGGGAGCTGTTTTTT.

This clone was observed a few times. The CDR3 DNA reads TGTGCCAGTAGTGCCGTCGGTGTAAGGACAGGGGGCGAACTCTATGGCTACACCTTC. Its translation is CASSAVGVRTGGELYGYTF. The V gene is TRBV19, the J gene TRBJ1-2, with 11 bases matching TRBD1. Germline assignment: CDR1 LNHDA and CDR2 SQIVND (reference sequence). This CDR3 has 19 residues. J was trimmed by 4 bases and V by 5 bases; bases with no gene match: 18.

V gene TRBV5-1 combines with J gene TRBJ2-5; 9 positions agree with TRBD1. The CDR3 runs to 15 residues. The V segment lost 4 bases and the J segment 5 bases; nucleotides outside the gene matches: 9. Germline CDR1 reads SGHRS; CDR2 reads YFSETQ. The CDR3 protein is CASSPAQGAMETQYF. CDR3 sequence (DNA): TGCGCCAGCAGCCCCGCACAGGGGGCGATGGAGACCCAGTACTTC.